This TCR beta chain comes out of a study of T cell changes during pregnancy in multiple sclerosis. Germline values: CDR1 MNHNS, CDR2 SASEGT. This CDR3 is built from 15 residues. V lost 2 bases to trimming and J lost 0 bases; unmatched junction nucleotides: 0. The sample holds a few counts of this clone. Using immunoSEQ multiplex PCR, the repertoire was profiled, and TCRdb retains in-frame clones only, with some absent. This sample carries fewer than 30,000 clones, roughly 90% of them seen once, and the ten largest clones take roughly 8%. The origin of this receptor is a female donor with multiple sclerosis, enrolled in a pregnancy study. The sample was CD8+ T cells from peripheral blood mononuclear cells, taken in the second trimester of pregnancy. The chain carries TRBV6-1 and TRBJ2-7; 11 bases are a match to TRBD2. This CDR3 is CASSELAGGSYEQYF. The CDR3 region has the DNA TGTGCCAGCAGTGAACTAGCGGGGGGCTCCTACGAGCAGTACTTC.